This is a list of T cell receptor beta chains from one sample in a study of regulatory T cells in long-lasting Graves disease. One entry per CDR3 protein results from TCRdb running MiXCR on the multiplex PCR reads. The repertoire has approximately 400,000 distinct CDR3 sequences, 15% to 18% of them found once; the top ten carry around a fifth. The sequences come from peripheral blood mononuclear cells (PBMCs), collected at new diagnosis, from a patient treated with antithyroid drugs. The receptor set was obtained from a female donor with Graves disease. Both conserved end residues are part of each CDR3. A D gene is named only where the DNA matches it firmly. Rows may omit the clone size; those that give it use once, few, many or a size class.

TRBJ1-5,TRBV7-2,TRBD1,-,TGTGCCGGCAGCTTAGTTGGAGGGGGCGACAATCAGCCCCAGCATTTT,CAGSLVGGGDNQPQHF
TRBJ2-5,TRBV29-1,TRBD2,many,TGCAGCGTTGTAGGGAGGGCACAAGAGACCCAGTACTTC,CSVVGRAQETQYF
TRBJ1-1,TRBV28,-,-,TGTGCCAGCAGGAGCACGAGGGGCACTGAAGCTTTCTTT,CASRSTRGTEAFF
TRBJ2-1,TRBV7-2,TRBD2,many,TGTGCCAGCAGCTTGCGGCGGGAGGGAGGGAATGAGCAGTTCTTC,CASSLRREGGNEQFF
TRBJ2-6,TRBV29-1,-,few,TGCAGCGTTGAAGATCGGGGCGGCCGTGGGACTTTC,CSVEDRGGRGTF
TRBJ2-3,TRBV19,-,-,TGTGCCAGTAGTAGAAGGTCCATGATTAACCCTGCCGATACGCAGTATTTT,CASSRRSMINPADTQYF
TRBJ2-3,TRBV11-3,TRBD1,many,TGTGCCAGCAGACGGACAGGGGAAGGAGATACGCAGTATTTT,CASRRTGEGDTQYF
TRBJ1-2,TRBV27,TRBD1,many,TGTGCCAGCAGTCGGACAGGCCTGACTAACTATGGCTACACCTTC,CASSRTGLTNYGYTF
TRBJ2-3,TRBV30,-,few,TGTGCCTGGAGCGGAGGGGCGGGGAGCACAGATACGCAGTATTTT,CAWSGGAGSTDTQYF
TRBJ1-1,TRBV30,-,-,TGTGCCTGGCAAACAATGCTGAACACTGAAGCTTTCTTT,CAWQTMLNTEAFF
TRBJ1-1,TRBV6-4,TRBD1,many,TGTGCCAGCAGAGTCACAGGGGACACTGAAGCTTTCTTT,CASRVTGDTEAFF
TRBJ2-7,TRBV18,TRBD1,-,TGTGCCAGCTCAAGCCCCGGGACAGGGAAACCCTACGAGCAGTACTTC,CASSSPGTGKPYEQYF
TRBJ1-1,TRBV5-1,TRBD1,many,TGCGCCAGCAGCCCTCGGGACAGGGGATTGGCCCGGAACACTGAAGCTTTCTTT,CASSPRDRGLARNTEAFF
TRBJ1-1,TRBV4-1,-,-,TGCGCCAGCAGCCAAGATAAGTTCGGTTTACTCGTTGGAGCTTTCTTT,CASSQDKFGLLVGAFF
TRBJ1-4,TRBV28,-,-,TGTGCCAGCAGTAAACCCGGCGGGGGCAAAAATGAAAAACTGTTTTTT,CASSKPGGGKNEKLFF
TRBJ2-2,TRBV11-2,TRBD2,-,TGTGCCAGCAGCTCCTGGGTTCTAGCGGGGCTCGGGGAGCTGTTTTTT,CASSSWVLAGLGELFF
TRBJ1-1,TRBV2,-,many,TGTGCCAGCCAAGCCCCGGGCACGGTGGAACATGGAGCTTTCTTT,CASQAPGTVEHGAFF
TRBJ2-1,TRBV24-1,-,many,TGTGCCACCAGTGACCCCCGATCCGGAGGGTCCTACAATGAGCAGTTCTTC,CATSDPRSGGSYNEQFF
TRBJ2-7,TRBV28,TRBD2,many,TGTGCCAGCGGGGATGGGGGGGGTTATAACTACGAGCAGTACTTC,CASGDGGGYNYEQYF
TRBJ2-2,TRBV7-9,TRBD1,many,TGTGCCAGCAGCTTAAAGCGGGACAGGGTTGCTGTCGGGGAGCTGTTTTTT,CASSLKRDRVAVGELFF
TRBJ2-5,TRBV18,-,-,TGTGCCAGCTCACGAAGTGCCGAGACCCAGTACTTC,CASSRSAETQYF
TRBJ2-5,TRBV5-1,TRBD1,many,TGCGCCAGCAGCTTGGGTTTGACAGGGGGCGAAAAGACCCAGTACTTC,CASSLGLTGGEKTQYF
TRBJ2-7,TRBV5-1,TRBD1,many,TGCGCCAGCAACCCAGGAACAGGGGTGCGAAACGAGCAGTACTTC,CASNPGTGVRNEQYF
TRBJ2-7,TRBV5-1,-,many,TGCGCCAGCAGCTCCCAAGCTTACGAGCAGTACTTC,CASSSQAYEQYF
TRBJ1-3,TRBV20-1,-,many,TGCAGTGCTAGCCTGGCTGGAAACACCATATATTTT,CSASLAGNTIYF
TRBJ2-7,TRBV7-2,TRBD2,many,TGTGCCAGCAGCTTAGACTGGCTAGCGGGATCCTACGAGCAGTACTTC,CASSLDWLAGSYEQYF
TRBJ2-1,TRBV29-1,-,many,TGCAGCGTGAAGGGTGGCGCGGGAACAGGGTACAATGAGCAGTTCTTC,CSVKGGAGTGYNEQFF
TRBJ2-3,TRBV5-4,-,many,TGTGCCAGCAGCCTCGGGGGTCCGCGACCAGATACGCAGTATTTT,CASSLGGPRPDTQYF